Shown below are 19 T cell receptor beta chains from a single sample sequenced in a study of OX40 agonist ivuxolimab in advanced cancers. TCRdb's copy holds only in-frame clones and misses some; the assay was immunoSEQ multiplex PCR. Of several thousand clones in the sample, approximately 70% were seen once. Sequenced material: CD4+ or CD8+ T cells sorted from blood, taken in a trial of the OX40 agonist ivuxolimab. The receptors shown here come from an adult with an advanced solid tumor such as melanoma, head and neck, liver or kidney cancer.

Relative to its sample, this clone is medium-sized. The chain joins TRBV2 to TRBJ1-1; D gene uncertain. This CDR3 is built from 12 residues. Trimming took 5 bases from V and 7 from J, leaving 11 bases between them. CDR1 is SNHLY and CDR2 is FYNNEI in the germline V gene. The CDR3 DNA sequence: TGTGCCAGCAGTCCGGGATTTAATGAAGCTTTCTTT. Translating it yields CASSPGFNEAFF.

This clone was seen only once. The chain recombines TRBV10-3 with TRBJ2-3; 9 nucleotides match TRBD1. The V and J ends lost 1 base and 1 base, in that order; junction bases with no gene match: 0. The CDR3 is made up of 15 amino acids. The germline CDR1 and CDR2 sequences are ENHRY and SYGVKD. The DNA for the CDR3 is TGTGCCATCAGTGAGTGGGACAGGGGCACAGATACGCAGTATTTT. It is translated as CAISEWDRGTDTQYF.

The genes are TRBV19 and TRBJ2-7, with TRBD1 as a possible D gene (5 bases). V was shortened by 5 bases and J by 6 bases, with 20 bases between the two germline ends. The CDR3 contains 15 residues. The germline V gene encodes CDR1 LNHDA and CDR2 SQIVND (reference sequence). CDR3 amino acids: CASSAFLRSGREQYF. Written as DNA, the CDR3 is TGTGCCAGTAGTGCATTCCTCCGGTCAGGGCGCGAGCAGTACTTC. The full variable domain, its missing parts supplied by reference TRBV19 and TRBJ2-7, is DGGITQSPKYLFRKEGQNVTLSCEQNLNHDAMYWYRQDPGQGLRLIYYSQIVNDFQKGDIAEGYSVSREKKESFPLTVTSAQKNPTAFYLCASSAFLRSGREQYFGPGTRLTVT.

The chain carries TRBV7-2 and TRBJ2-3; tentative D call: TRBD2 (6 bases). CDR3 length: 16 residues. Looked up from germline, CDR1 is SGHTA and CDR2 is FQGNSA. Trimming shortened V by 3 bases and J by 1 base, and 14 bases separated the two germline ends. CDR3 DNA sequence: TGTGCCAGCAGCTTCGGGGGTGTGGGCGGCACAGATACGCAGTATTTT. This translates into CASSFGGVGGTDTQYF.

The V call is TRBV7-2, the J call TRBJ2-7; D is perhaps TRBD1 or TRBD2 (7 bases each). Trimming pared 6 bases from V and 4 bases from J, leaving 22 bases between. This CDR3 comprises 16 residues. Germline V gives CDR1 SGHTA, CDR2 FQGNSA. CDR3 DNA sequence: TGTGCCAGCAGTCACGCCCAGGGGGGGCAGCGGTACGAGCAGTACTTC. Protein sequence: CASSHAQGGQRYEQYF.

The chain has TRBV19 and TRBJ2-1; 7 bases are a match to TRBD2. CDR1 and CDR2 (germline): LNHDA, SQIVND (reference sequence). The CDR3 length is 15 residues. Losses at the gene ends were 3 bases for V and 1 base for J; bases not matched to a gene: 3. CDR3 amino acids: CASSMGGGSYNEQFF. The DNA for the CDR3 is TGTGCCAGTAGTATGGGCGGGGGTTCCTACAATGAGCAGTTCTTC. The entire variable domain, with the rest obtained from reference TRBV19 and TRBJ2-1, is as follows: DGGITQSPKYLFRKEGQNVTLSCEQNLNHDAMYWYRQDPGQGLRLIYYSQIVNDFQKGDIAEGYSVSREKKESFPLTVTSAQKNPTAFYLCASSMGGGSYNEQFFGPGTRLTVL.

The CDR3 sequence: CASSRGSGEQYF. The CDR3 coding sequence is TGTGCCAGCAGCCGTGGAAGTGGCGAGCAGTACTTC. This chain links TRBV7-9 with TRBJ2-7; D gene ambiguous. This CDR3 has 12 residues. The germline CDR1 and CDR2 sequences are SEHNR and FQNEAQ (reference sequence). The ends were cut back, 5 bases at V and 6 bases at J, with 11 bases in the middle.

The genes are TRBV11-2 and TRBJ2-5; the D gene is possibly TRBD1 (7 bases). V was cut by 3 bases and J by 5 bases, with 13 bases left in between. The CDR3 sequence is 14 residues long. From germline, CDR1 is SGHAT and CDR2 FQNNGV. In DNA, the CDR3 is TGTGCCAGCAGCTTTCCAGGGGGGATGGAGACCCAGTACTTC. Encoded protein: CASSFPGGMETQYF.

This chain uses TRBV18 with TRBJ2-5, with D unresolved. Germline assignment: CDR1 KGHSH and CDR2 LQKENI. There are 11 residues in the CDR3. V lost 4 bases, J lost 2 bases, and 2 bases lay in between. The CDR3 DNA follows: TGTGCCAGCTCACGACAAGAGACCCAGTACTTC. Translating it yields CASSRQETQYF.

The rearrangement joins TRBV6-6 to TRBJ2-7; perhaps TRBD1 as D (6 bases). This CDR3 is built from 12 residues. Germline assignment: CDR1 MNHNY and CDR2 SVGAGI (reference sequence). V lost 8 bases and J lost 2, with 10 bases in between. CDR3 loop: CASRDNPYEQYF. CDR3 coding DNA: TGTGCCAGCCGGGACAACCCCTACGAGCAGTACTTC.

In its sample, this clone was seen a few times. V is TRBV4-2 and J is TRBJ2-7, with TRBD2 matching over 12 bases. This CDR3 has 13 amino acids. The V segment lost 8 bases and the J segment 2 bases; nucleotides outside the gene matches: 1. Looked up from germline, CDR1 is LGHNA and CDR2 is YNFKEQ. In nucleotides, the CDR3 is TGTGCCAGCTCTAGCGGGGGGGCCTACGAGCAGTACTTC. It codes for CASSSGGAYEQYF.

The gene calls are TRBV28 and TRBJ2-7, with 8 bases that match TRBD1. This CDR3 has 16 amino acids. The germline V gene has CDR1 MDHEN and CDR2 SYDVKM. Trimming removed 6 bases from V and 3 bases from J; junction bases left unmatched: 13. The CDR3 region has the DNA TGTGCCAGCAGCTCTCCAATCGGACAGGGAAACTACGAGCAGTACTTC. This sequence encodes CASSSPIGQGNYEQYF.

In this sample, this clone turned up a few times. The chain has TRBV7-6 and TRBJ2-7; 9 bases fit TRBD2. Germline trimming cut 5 bases from V and 7 bases from J; bases unmatched to any gene: 9. The CDR3 is 14 residues long. The germline gives CDR1 SGHVS, CDR2 FNYEAQ. The CDR3 loop reads CASSAGTSLWEQYF. The CDR3 bases are TGTGCCAGCAGCGCCGGGACTAGCCTTTGGGAGCAGTACTTC.

V and J are TRBV11-2 and TRBJ2-7; D is tentatively TRBD1 or TRBD2 (5 bases each). Deletions cut 4 bases from V and 2 bases from J, with 18 bases between. The germline CDR1 and CDR2 sequences are SGHAT and FQNNGV. The CDR3 has 16 residues. The CDR3 nucleotides read TGTGCCAGCAGCTCGGTGGGGGAACAGGCAACCTACGAGCAGTACTTC. It encodes CASSSVGEQATYEQYF.

The genes are TRBV7-9 and TRBJ2-7, with 10 nucleotides matching TRBD1. The CDR3 sequence is 16 residues long. Trimming cost V 5 bases and J 5 bases; bases outside gene matches: 12. The germline V gene encodes CDR1 SEHNR and CDR2 FQNEAQ (reference sequence). CDR3 coding DNA: TGTGCCAGCAGCGTGGGTGACAGGGGGCGTAGGAACGAGCAGTACTTC. Translated, it gives CASSVGDRGRRNEQYF.

The chain employs TRBV7-2 and TRBJ2-7, with no clear D. V shed 5 bases and J shed 0 bases, with 5 bases lying between them. Germline assignment: CDR1 SGHTA and CDR2 FQGNSA. CDR3 size: 12 residues. CDR3 coding DNA: TGTGCCAGCAGCGCCCCCTCCTACGAGCAGTACTTC. This encodes CASSAPSYEQYF.

V and J are TRBV18 and TRBJ1-1; unclear D gene. Germline V gene sequence: CDR1 KGHSH, CDR2 LQKENI. The ends were cut back, 6 bases at V and 7 bases at J, with 12 bases in the middle. This CDR3 contains 12 residues. The CDR3, as DNA: TGTGCCAGCTCGAAGGCCGATGATGAAGCTTTCTTT. Translating it yields CASSKADDEAFF.

For this clone: Its ends do not fully match the called genes, so a read error is possible. The chain carries TRBV7-9 and TRBJ2-7; D unclear. Per the germline V gene, CDR1 is SEHNR and CDR2 is FQNEAQ (reference sequence). This CDR3 region has 11 residues. The CDR3 nucleotides read TGTGCCAGCAGCTTAGCAACTACCTTTTTTTTC. This codes for CASSLATTFFF. Filled out from reference TRBV7-9 and TRBJ2-7, the complete variable domain reads DTGVSQNPRHKITKRGQNVTFRCDPISEHNRLYWYRQTLGQGPEFLTYFQNEAQLEKSRLLSDRFSAERPKGSFSTLEIQRTEQGDSAMYLCASSLATTFFFGPGTRLTVT.

The V gene is TRBV5-1, the J gene TRBJ2-5; 7 nucleotides align to TRBD1. Germline loops: CDR1 SGHRS, CDR2 YFSETQ. Trimming removed 4 bases from V and 2 bases from J; junction bases left unmatched: 8. The CDR3 has 15 amino acids. The CDR3 DNA follows: TGCGCCAGCAGCATCGGGACAGCAACGCAAGAGACCCAGTACTTC. This translates into CASSIGTATQETQYF.